The 6 T cell receptor beta chains in this list originate from one sample, sequenced in a study of blood T cell repertoires in COVID-19. TCRdb's copy holds only in-frame clones and misses some; the assay was immunoSEQ multiplex PCR. This table holds approximately 250,000 clones, about 91% found once. The specimen was PBMCs or T cells enriched from blood (not recorded which). These receptor sequences come from a man aged 40-49 years who had been exposed to COVID-19.

The chain recombines TRBV29-1 with TRBJ2-5; TRBD2 might be the D (6 bases). This CDR3 region has 15 residues. Germline V gene data show CDR1 as SQVTM and CDR2 as ANQGSEA. The V end lost 0 bases, the J end lost 7 bases, and 18 bases lay between the germline ends. The DNA of the CDR3 is TGCAGCGTTGAAGATCTGGGTAGCGGTCGCCTGACCCAGTACTTC. Protein sequence: CSVEDLGSGRLTQYF.

The V and J genes are TRBV7-3 and TRBJ2-5, with 8 bases lining up with TRBD2. This CDR3 comprises 17 residues. CDR1 and CDR2 from the germline V gene are SGHTA and FQGTGA. The V gene end was trimmed by 2 bases and the J gene end by 3 bases; junction bases not matched to a gene: 11. DNA of the CDR3: TGTGCCAGCAGCTTAGGGATTAGCGGGATCTCGGAAGAGACCCAGTACTTC. Translated, it gives CASSLGISGISEETQYF.

The chain joins TRBV28 to TRBJ2-7; 9 nucleotides align to TRBD2. Germline-derived CDR1 and CDR2 are MDHEN and SYDVKM. The CDR3 loop spans 18 amino acids. Germline trimming cut 5 bases from V and 5 bases from J; bases unmatched to any gene: 19. The CDR3 loop is CASSITSGGLAGLDEQYF. For the CDR3, the DNA is TGTGCCAGCAGTATAACCTCTGGAGGGCTAGCGGGACTGGACGAGCAGTACTTC.

This clone was observed a few times. The chain combines TRBV5-6 with TRBJ1-1; D is perhaps TRBD1 (5 bases). V was trimmed by 1 base and J by 7 bases, leaving 11 bases between them. The V gene's germline CDR1 is SGHDT and CDR2 YYEEEE. This CDR3 comprises 13 residues. The CDR3: CASSLIWGNEAFF. The CDR3 region has the DNA TGTGCCAGCAGCTTGATATGGGGCAATGAAGCTTTCTTT.

The genes are TRBV3-1 (or the pseudogene TRBV3-2) and TRBJ2-1; TRBD2 matches at 8 bases. The CDR3 is 16 amino acids. Germline CDR1 LGHDT, CDR2 YNNKEL (reference sequence). V dropped 1 base and J dropped 2; count of bases not matched to a gene: 4. The CDR3 sequence: CASSQVREGPYNEQFF. CDR3 coding DNA: TGTGCCAGCAGCCAAGTTCGGGAGGGGCCCTACAATGAGCAGTTCTTC.

The chain is built from TRBV18 and TRBJ1-1; D unresolved. Germline V gives CDR1 KGHSH, CDR2 LQKENI. The germline V and J ends were trimmed by 6 bases and 0 bases, with 8 bases remaining between them. This CDR3 region has 13 residues. The CDR3 spells CASSSLLNTEAFF. DNA for the CDR3: TGTGCCAGCTCCTCTCTACTGAACACTGAAGCTTTCTTT.